The clone carrying this T cell receptor beta chain was counted only a few times. The record originates from a study of blood T cell repertoires in COVID-19. Sequenced by immunoSEQ multiplex PCR; TCRdb stores in-frame clones only, minus some. The profile shows about 64,000 clones, 86% of them singletons. CDR3 length equals 14 residues. CDR1 and CDR2 (germline): PRHDT, FYEKMQ (reference sequence). Trimming took 8 bases from V and 3 from J, leaving 17 bases between them. The source of this sequence is a man in his fifties or sixties with active COVID-19. Sequenced: peripheral blood. The V gene is TRBV13, the J gene TRBJ2-7, with D perhaps matching TRBD2 (6 bases). The CDR3 DNA reads as TGTGCCAGCCCCGGGACTTTTGAGCTCTACGAGCAGTACTTC. It specifies CASPGTFELYEQYF.